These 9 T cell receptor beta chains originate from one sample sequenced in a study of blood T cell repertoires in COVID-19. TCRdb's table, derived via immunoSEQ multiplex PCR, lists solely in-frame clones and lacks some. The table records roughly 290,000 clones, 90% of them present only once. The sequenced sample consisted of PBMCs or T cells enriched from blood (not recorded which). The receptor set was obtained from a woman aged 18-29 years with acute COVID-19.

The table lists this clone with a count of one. Here the CDR3 reads CASSQDRGREQFF. CDR3 DNA sequence: TGCGCCAGCAGCCAAGACAGAGGGCGTGAGCAGTTCTTC. The chain has TRBV4-1 and TRBJ2-1, with D possibly matching TRBD2 (5 bases). The CDR3 is 13 amino acids. The V end lost 0 bases, the J end lost 9 bases, and 9 bases lay between the germline ends. Germline assignment: CDR1 MGHRA and CDR2 YSYEKL.

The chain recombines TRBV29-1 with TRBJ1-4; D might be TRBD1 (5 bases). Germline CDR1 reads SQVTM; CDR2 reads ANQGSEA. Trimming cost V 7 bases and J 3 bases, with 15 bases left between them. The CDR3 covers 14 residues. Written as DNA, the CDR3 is TGCAGCGCAATGCTTGGGGCCGCTAATGAAAAACTGTTTTTT. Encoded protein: CSAMLGAANEKLFF. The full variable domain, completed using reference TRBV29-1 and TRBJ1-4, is SAVISQKPSRDICQRGTSLTIQCQVDSQVTMMFWYRQQPGQSLTLIATANQGSEATYESGFVIDKFPISRPNLTFSTLTVSNMSPEDSSIYLCSAMLGAANEKLFFGSGTQLSVL.

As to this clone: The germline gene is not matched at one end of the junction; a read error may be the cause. The CDR3 is CASSPRENSHNEQFF. CDR3 in DNA: TGTGCCAGCTCACCACGTGAGAACTCCCACAATGAGCAGTTCTTC. The chain carries TRBV18 and TRBJ2-1; the D is unclear. The CDR3 has 15 amino acids. CDR1 and CDR2 from the germline V gene are KGHSH and LQKENI. Together with reference TRBV18 and TRBJ2-1, the CDR3 gives the full variable domain: NAGVMQNPRHLVRRRGQEARLRCSPMKGHSHVYWYRQLPEEGLKFMVYLQKENIIDESGMPKERFSAEFPKEGPSILRIQQVVRGDSAAYFCASSPRENSHNEQFFGPGTRLTVL.

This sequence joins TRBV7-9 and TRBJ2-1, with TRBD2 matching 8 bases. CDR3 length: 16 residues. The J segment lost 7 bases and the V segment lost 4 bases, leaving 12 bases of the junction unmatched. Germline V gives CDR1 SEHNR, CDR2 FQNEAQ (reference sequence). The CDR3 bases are TGTGCCAGCAGCTCGCTCGGAGCGGGAGTTGAGAATGAGCAGTTCTTC. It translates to CASSSLGAGVENEQFF.

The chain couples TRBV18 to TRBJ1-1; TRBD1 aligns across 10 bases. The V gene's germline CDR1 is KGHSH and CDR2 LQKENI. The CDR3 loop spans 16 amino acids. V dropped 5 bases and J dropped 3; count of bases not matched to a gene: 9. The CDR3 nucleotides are TGTGCCAGCTCAGTTCTGGACAGGGGGATCGACACTGAAGCTTTCTTT. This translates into CASSVLDRGIDTEAFF.

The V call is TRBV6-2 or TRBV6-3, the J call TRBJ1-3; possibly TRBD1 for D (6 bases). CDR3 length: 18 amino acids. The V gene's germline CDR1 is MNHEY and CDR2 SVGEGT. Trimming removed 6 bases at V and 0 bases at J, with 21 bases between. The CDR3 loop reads CASSPIPDSTYSGNTIYF. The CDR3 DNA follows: TGTGCCAGCAGCCCTATCCCGGACAGTACATACTCTGGAAACACCATATATTTT.

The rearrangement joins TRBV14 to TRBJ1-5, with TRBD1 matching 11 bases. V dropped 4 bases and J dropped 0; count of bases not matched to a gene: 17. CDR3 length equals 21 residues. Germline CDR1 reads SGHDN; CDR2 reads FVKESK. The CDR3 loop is CASSRRSFGTGGRYSNQPQHF. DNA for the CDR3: TGTGCCAGCAGCCGACGAAGTTTCGGGACAGGGGGAAGATATAGCAATCAGCCCCAGCATTTT.

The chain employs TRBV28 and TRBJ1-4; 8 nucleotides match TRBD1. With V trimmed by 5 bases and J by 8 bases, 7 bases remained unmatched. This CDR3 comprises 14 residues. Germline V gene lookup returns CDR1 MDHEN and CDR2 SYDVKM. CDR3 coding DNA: TGTGCCAGCAGTCGAATGGCAGGGGGCGAAAAACTGTTTTTT. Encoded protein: CASSRMAGGEKLFF.

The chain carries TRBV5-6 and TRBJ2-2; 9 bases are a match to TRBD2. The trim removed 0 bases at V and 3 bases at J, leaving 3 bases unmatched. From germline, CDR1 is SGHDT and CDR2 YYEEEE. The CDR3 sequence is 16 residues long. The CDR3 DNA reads TGTGCCAGCAGCTTGGGCCTAGCGGGATACACCGGGGAGCTGTTTTTT. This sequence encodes CASSLGLAGYTGELFF.